This T cell receptor (beta chain) was retrieved from a study of PD-L1 blockade in urothelial cancer. Background on the study: When patients started atezolizumab at some point between 2013 and 2014, it was given at 1,200 mg intravenously every 3 weeks. Blood analysis took place 3 weeks (second dose) and 6 weeks after treatment start. Among blood samples, the median T cell count was roughly 150,000.

Losses at the gene ends were 4 bases for V and 5 bases for J; bases not matched to a gene: 11. There are 15 residues in the CDR3. Looked up from germline, CDR1 is GTSNPN and CDR2 is SVGIG (reference sequence). As for time point: peripheral blood 6 weeks after treatment start. Each patient's cancer was a locally advanced or metastatic urothelial carcinoma. Only in-frame clones appear in the TCRdb table, and some are missing; sequencing was by immunoSEQ multiplex PCR. The sample lists about 50,000 clones, more than 75% occurring once. This clone has only a few counts. The V call is TRBV30, the J call TRBJ1-1; TRBD1 matches 9 bases. The sequence was collected from a man in his 60s with urothelial cancer. Sequenced material: PBMCs, taken around atezolizumab (anti-PD-L1) treatment. The CDR3 is CAWNVWGQGRTEAFF. CDR3 sequence (DNA): TGTGCCTGGAATGTCTGGGGACAGGGACGTACTGAAGCTTTCTTT.